This entry lists 24 T cell receptor beta chains sequenced from one sample in a study of CD4 T cells in relation to SARS-CoV-2 and coronaviruses. CD4+ T cells from unexposed donors were obtained before the COVID-19 pandemic (2011-2018). The cells were cultured for about ten days before CD4+ T cells were isolated. Using immunoSEQ multiplex PCR, the repertoire was profiled, and TCRdb retains in-frame clones only, with some absent. Among 20,000 to 30,000 clones listed, roughly four fifths were seen once. Their recognized antigens are unknown. Sequences were obtained from CD4+ T cells from PBMCs, cultured in vitro. These receptors came from a human donor in good health.

This clone showed up just a few times. The chain joins TRBV29-1 to TRBJ1-4; D may be TRBD1 (5 bases). Trimming cost V 6 bases and J 7 bases, with 21 bases left between them. This CDR3 spans 15 amino acids. Germline V gene lookup returns CDR1 SQVTM and CDR2 ANQGSEA. CDR3 residues: CSVTEGQGGGEKLFF. The DNA for the CDR3 is TGCAGCGTGACGGAGGGGCAGGGTGGAGGTGAAAAACTGTTTTTT.

The CDR3 bases are TGCGCCAGCAGCTTTTCCCCCCAGCGACACTCTAACTATGGCTACACCTTC. It specifies CASSFSPQRHSNYGYTF. This chain connects TRBV5-1 to TRBJ1-2; no clear D gene. The CDR3 has 17 residues. V was trimmed by 2 bases and J by 0 bases, leaving 17 bases between them. Germline V gene sequence: CDR1 SGHRS, CDR2 YFSETQ.

The V gene is TRBV6-1, the J gene TRBJ1-2, with D uncertain. V lost 2 bases, J lost 3 bases, and 10 bases lay in between. Germline V gene data show CDR1 as MNHNS and CDR2 as SASEGT. The CDR3 sequence is 14 residues long. CDR3 in DNA: TGTGCCAGCAGTGAAAGAGAGACGGACTATGGCTACACCTTC. Translated, it gives CASSERETDYGYTF.

The CDR3 nucleotides are TGCGCCAGCAGCTGGACAGAACCCACAGATACGCAGTATTTT. Protein: CASSWTEPTDTQYF. This sequence joins TRBV5-1 and TRBJ2-3; D perhaps matches TRBD1 (6 bases). The V gene's germline CDR1 is SGHRS and CDR2 YFSETQ. The length of the CDR3 is 14 residues. The V end lost 3 bases, the J end lost 2 bases, and 10 bases lay between the germline ends. The full variable domain, completed using reference TRBV5-1 and TRBJ2-3, is KAGVTQTPRYLIKTRGQQVTLSCSPISGHRSVSWYQQTPGQGLQFLFEYFSETQRNKGNFPGRFSGRQFSNSRSEMNVSTLELGDSALYLCASSWTEPTDTQYFGPGTRLTVL.

This clone appeared a few times. The V and J genes are TRBV7-2 and TRBJ1-5, with TRBD1 identical over 9 bases. The length of the CDR3 is 15 residues. V gave up 0 bases and J gave up 5 bases; unmatched junction bases: 2. Germline V lookup: CDR1 SGHTA, CDR2 FQGNSA. This CDR3 is CASSLATGGDQPQHF. The CDR3 DNA sequence: TGTGCCAGCAGCTTAGCGACAGGGGGAGATCAGCCCCAGCATTTT.

The sample holds a few counts of this clone. The chain has TRBV4-1 and TRBJ1-5; the D is unclear. CDR1 and CDR2 from the germline V gene are MGHRA and YSYEKL. The CDR3 loop spans 17 amino acids. Trimming shortened V by 4 bases and J by 2 bases, and 18 bases separated the two germline ends. Here the CDR3 reads CASSPSEGSPGNQPQHF. The CDR3 DNA reads as TGCGCCAGCAGCCCTAGTGAGGGATCCCCGGGCAATCAGCCCCAGCATTTT.

This chain connects TRBV9 to TRBJ1-1, with D perhaps TRBD1 (6 bases). V lost 0 bases, J lost 7 bases, and 16 bases lay in between. Germline V gives CDR1 SGDLS, CDR2 YYNGEE. The CDR3 is made up of 15 amino acids. The CDR3 spells CASSVASQGTHEAFF. As DNA, the CDR3 is TGTGCCAGCAGCGTAGCTAGCCAGGGGACCCATGAAGCTTTCTTT.

V gene TRBV4-3 combines with J gene TRBJ1-6; 9 nucleotides line up with TRBD1. This CDR3 comprises 14 residues. The ends lost 4 bases at V and 10 bases at J; junction bases unmatched: 5. Germline assignment: CDR1 LGHNA and CDR2 YSLEER. This chain's CDR3 is CASSPGQGRSPLHF. CDR3 nucleotide sequence: TGCGCCAGCAGCCCAGGACAGGGGAGGTCACCCCTCCACTTT.

The V and J genes are TRBV11-2 and TRBJ2-3; 8 nucleotides agree with TRBD2. Trimming removed 1 base from V and 2 bases from J; junction bases left unmatched: 2. The CDR3 covers 15 residues. Germline V CDR1 and CDR2: SGHAT, FQNNGV. The chain's CDR3 is CASSLVRGDTDTQYF. CDR3 coding DNA: TGTGCCAGCAGCTTAGTGCGGGGGGACACAGATACGCAGTATTTT.

The chain links TRBV5-4 to TRBJ1-2; weak D call: TRBD1 (6 bases). CDR1 SGHNT and CDR2 YYREEE come from the germline V gene (reference sequence). V lost 0 bases, J lost 4 bases, and 19 bases lay in between. The CDR3 consists of 17 residues. The DNA for the CDR3 is TGTGCCAGCAGCTTGGAGGGAGAGGTGGGGGCGATCTATGGCTACACCTTC. Translating gives CASSLEGEVGAIYGYTF.

V usage is TRBV18 and J usage is TRBJ1-6; tentatively, D is TRBD1 (5 bases). The CDR3 has 14 amino acids. Trimming removed 3 bases at V and 7 bases at J, with 10 bases between. Germline V CDR1 and CDR2: KGHSH, LQKENI. CDR3 loop: CASSPRDGNSPLHF. CDR3 sequence (DNA): TGTGCCAGCTCACCTCGGGACGGAAATTCACCCCTCCACTTT. The full variable domain, completed using reference TRBV18 and TRBJ1-6, is NAGVMQNPRHLVRRRGQEARLRCSPMKGHSHVYWYRQLPEEGLKFMVYLQKENIIDESGMPKERFSAEFPKEGPSILRIQQVVRGDSAAYFCASSPRDGNSPLHFGNGTRLTVT.

This clone has more than one count but fewer than ten. The rearrangement links TRBV7-9 to TRBJ2-1; 8 bases are a match to TRBD2. The V gene end was trimmed by 3 bases and the J gene end by 3 bases; junction bases not matched to a gene: 1. Germline V gene sequence: CDR1 SEHNR, CDR2 FQNEAQ (reference sequence). This CDR3 is built from 14 residues. CDR3 region: CASSFTSGYNEQFF. The CDR3 bases are TGTGCCAGCAGCTTCACTAGCGGCTACAATGAGCAGTTCTTC.

The chain has TRBV6-2 or TRBV6-3 and TRBJ2-3; no definite D call. Germline V gene sequence: CDR1 MNHEY, CDR2 SVGEGT. V was cut by 6 bases and J by 2 bases, with 6 bases left in between. This CDR3 region has 12 residues. As DNA, the CDR3 is TGTGCCAGCAGCCATGACACAGATACGCAGTATTTT. Translation: CASSHDTDTQYF.

V and J are TRBV28 and TRBJ2-1; the D gene is possibly TRBD1 (5 bases). Deletions cut 8 bases from V and 7 bases from J, with 21 bases between. CDR1 is MDHEN and CDR2 is SYDVKM in the germline V gene. The CDR3 is made up of 15 amino acids. This CDR3 reads CASRSLGEGWNEQFF. The CDR3 DNA follows: TGTGCCAGCCGCTCGTTAGGGGAAGGGTGGAATGAGCAGTTCTTC.

This clone was seen a handful of times. The chain combines TRBV30 with TRBJ2-7, with D maybe TRBD1 (5 bases). CDR1 is GTSNPN and CDR2 is SVGIG in the germline V gene (reference sequence). This CDR3 is 12 amino acids long. Trimming shortened V by 0 bases and J by 4 bases, and 7 bases separated the two germline ends. The CDR3, as DNA: TGTGCCTGGAGTGTACCAGGGTACGAGCAGTACTTC. This gives the protein CAWSVPGYEQYF.

This chain connects TRBV7-2 to TRBJ2-1, with 9 bases aligning to TRBD1. Trimming cost V 5 bases and J 6 bases; bases outside gene matches: 5. This CDR3 region has 14 residues. Germline CDR1 and CDR2: SGHTA and FQGNSA. The DNA of the CDR3 is TGTGCCAGCAGCCCGGACAGGGGAGCCAATGAGCAGTTCTTC. Translated, it gives CASSPDRGANEQFF.

This chain joins TRBV7-6 and TRBJ1-4; TRBD1 aligns across 8 bases. CDR3 size: 17 residues. The germline V gene has CDR1 SGHVS and CDR2 FNYEAQ. The V segment lost 5 bases and the J segment 0 bases; nucleotides outside the gene matches: 8. In DNA, the CDR3 is TGTGCCAGCAGCCTCCGACAGGGGCTCTCAACTAATGAAAAACTGTTTTTT. This sequence encodes CASSLRQGLSTNEKLFF.

This clone qualifies as medium-sized. The rearrangement uses TRBV4-2 and TRBJ1-2; no clear D. V gave up 0 bases and J gave up 0 bases, with 17 bases separating them. Germline-derived CDR1 and CDR2 are LGHNA and YNFKEQ. The CDR3 runs to 18 residues. The CDR3 here is CASSQDRSGTVANYGYTF. The DNA for the CDR3 is TGTGCCAGCAGCCAAGATCGGTCAGGTACAGTAGCTAACTATGGCTACACCTTC.

This chain joins TRBV11-2 and TRBJ2-7; TRBD1 matches at 8 bases. The CDR3 spans 14 residues. Germline CDR1 reads SGHAT; CDR2 reads FQNNGV. Trimming at V came to 4 bases and at J to 5 bases, leaving 7 bases not matched to a gene. The CDR3 sequence is CASSSLQGANEQYF. CDR3 DNA: TGTGCCAGCAGCTCTCTGCAGGGGGCCAACGAGCAGTACTTC.

This sequence joins TRBV19 and TRBJ1-3; no clear D. Germline loops: CDR1 LNHDA, CDR2 SQIVND (reference sequence). Trimming left V 4 bases short and J 7 bases short, with 11 bases between. There are 13 residues in the CDR3. The CDR3 spells CASSNPSGNTIYF. The CDR3 DNA is TGTGCCAGTAGTAATCCTTCGGGGAACACCATATATTTT.

The chain is built from TRBV19 and TRBJ2-3; D is undetermined. The germline CDR1 and CDR2 sequences are LNHDA and SQIVND (reference sequence). The CDR3 covers 15 residues. The ends were cut back, 0 bases at V and 3 bases at J, with 10 bases in the middle. The CDR3 nucleotides read TGTGCCAGTAGTATAGAGCAACGGACGACAGATACGCAGTATTTT. Protein sequence: CASSIEQRTTDTQYF.

V and J are TRBV2 and TRBJ1-2; 7 bases are shared with TRBD1. This CDR3 is 14 amino acids long. In germline, CDR1 is SNHLY, CDR2 FYNNEI. Trimming took 4 bases from V and 3 from J; bases not matched to a gene: 5. The chain's CDR3 is CASSADRVDYGYTF. CDR3 nucleotide sequence: TGTGCCAGCAGTGCCGACAGGGTGGACTATGGCTACACCTTC. The full variable domain, rest sourced from reference TRBV2 and TRBJ1-2, is EPEVTQTPSHQVTQMGQEVILRCVPISNHLYFYWYRQILGQKVEFLVSFYNNEISEKSEIFDDQFSVERPDGSNFTLKIRSTKLEDSAMYFCASSADRVDYGYTFGSGTRLTVV.

The gene calls are TRBV19 and TRBJ1-1; 9 nucleotides align to TRBD1. From germline, CDR1 is LNHDA and CDR2 SQIVND (reference sequence). The CDR3 is made up of 14 amino acids. Unmatched junction bases numbered 7, after V lost 6 bases and J lost 5 bases. In nucleotides, the CDR3 is TGTGCCAGTAGGTCACAGGGGGCAGTAACTGAAGCTTTCTTT. Amino acids: CASRSQGAVTEAFF.

V gene TRBV5-5 combines with J gene TRBJ1-1, with D uncertain. In germline, CDR1 is SGHKS, CDR2 YYEKEE (reference sequence). V was pared by 1 base and J by 4 bases, with 11 bases between. This CDR3 has 14 amino acids. The CDR3: CASSLSGGSTEAFF. As DNA, the CDR3 is TGTGCCAGCAGCTTGTCGGGAGGCAGCACTGAAGCTTTCTTT. The full variable domain, its missing parts supplied by reference TRBV5-5 and TRBJ1-1, is DAGVTQSPTHLIKTRGQQVTLRCSPISGHKSVSWYQQVLGQGPQFIFQYYEKEERGRGNFPDRFSARQFPNYSSELNVNALLLGDSALYLCASSLSGGSTEAFFGQGTRLTVV.